This T cell receptor beta chain is from a study of blood T cells in healthy people across ages. In this sample, this clonotype turned up many times. The authors extracted at least 5.5 micrograms of total RNA per sample. The use of a sample-barcoded 5' primer and a J-beta primer mix characterized a second PCR of roughly 7 to 11 cycles. Each CDR3 protein gets one entry after TCRdb re-called the 5' RACE reads with MiXCR. The sample records about 1.6 million distinct CDR3 sequences, about 31% being singletons. Germline loops: CDR1 MNHEY, CDR2 SMNVEV (reference sequence). V trimming: 8 bases; J trimming: 4 bases; junction bases outside the gene matches: 7. This CDR3 comprises 15 residues.

Source material: blood. This chain joins TRBV27 and TRBJ2-6; 8 nucleotides align to TRBD1. The receptor's source is a woman in her 30s in good health. CDR3 sequence (DNA): TGTGCCAGCTCCCAGGGGGCACCAGGGGCCAACGTCCTGACTTTC. Its protein product is CASSQGAPGANVLTF.